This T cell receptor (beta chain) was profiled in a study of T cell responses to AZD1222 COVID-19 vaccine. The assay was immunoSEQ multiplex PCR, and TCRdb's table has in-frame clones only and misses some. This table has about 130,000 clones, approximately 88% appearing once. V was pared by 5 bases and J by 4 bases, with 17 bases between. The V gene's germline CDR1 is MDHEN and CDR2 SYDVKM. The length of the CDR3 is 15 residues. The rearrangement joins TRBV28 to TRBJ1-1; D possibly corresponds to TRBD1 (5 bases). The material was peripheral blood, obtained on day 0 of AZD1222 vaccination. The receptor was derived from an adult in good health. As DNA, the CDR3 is TGTGCCAGCAGTCCACGGGGGGGGTGGAGCACTGAAGCTTTCTTT. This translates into CASSPRGGWSTEAFF.